What follows are 18 T cell receptor beta chains derived from one specimen sequenced in a study of graft-versus-host responses after intestinal transplantation. Their specific antigens are unknown. This table comes from immunoSEQ multiplex PCR, and its TCRdb copy is limited to in-frame clones, with some not included. This sample has around 100,000 clones, with 80% to 95% found just once. The sequences come from unstimulated CD8+ T cells sorted from spleen or lymph node cells, collected before intestinal transplant. The receptors derive from a human donor who received an intestinal transplant.

V and J are TRBV7-6 and TRBJ2-1; the D call may be TRBD1 or TRBD2 (5 bases each). This CDR3 has 16 amino acids. Trimming took off 1 base at V and 0 bases at J, with 10 bases between the two ends. Germline V gene sequence: CDR1 SGHVS, CDR2 FNYEAQ. This CDR3 is CASSLERGPSYNEQFF. As DNA, the CDR3 is TGTGCCAGCAGCTTAGAACGGGGACCCTCCTACAATGAGCAGTTCTTC.

CDR3 nucleotides: TGTGCCAGCTCACCGAAGGACAGGGATGCCTACGAGCAGTACTTC. This sequence encodes CASSPKDRDAYEQYF. This chain joins TRBV18 and TRBJ2-7; TRBD1 matches at 8 bases. Trimming removed 3 bases from V and 2 bases from J; junction bases left unmatched: 6. This CDR3 has 15 amino acids. CDR1 and CDR2 (germline): KGHSH, LQKENI.

V usage is TRBV10-3 and J usage is TRBJ2-7, with TRBD2 identical over 16 bases. The CDR3 extends over 16 amino acids. Germline V gene sequence: CDR1 ENHRY, CDR2 SYGVKD. V was pared by 8 bases and J by 4 bases, with 8 bases of the junction left unmatched. CDR3 sequence: CAIGGTSGGDRYEQYF. In DNA form, the CDR3 reads TGTGCCATCGGGGGGACTAGCGGGGGGGACCGATACGAGCAGTACTTC.

V is TRBV6-5 and J is TRBJ2-3, with unresolved D. The CDR3 covers 13 residues. Germline-derived CDR1 and CDR2 are MNHEY and SVGAGI. Between the trimmed V and J ends, which lost 2 bases and 5 bases, there was a span of 8 bases. In DNA form, the CDR3 reads TGTGCCAGCAGTTACAACCCTATAGATACGCAGTATTTT. Translating gives CASSYNPIDTQYF.

The V gene is TRBV6-5, the J gene TRBJ2-3, with 7 bases that match TRBD2. There are 15 residues in the CDR3. J lost 2 bases, V lost 5 bases, and 7 bases had no gene match. In germline, CDR1 is MNHEY, CDR2 SVGAGI. The CDR3 region is CASSVRLALTDTQYF. DNA of the CDR3: TGTGCCAGCAGTGTTCGACTAGCCCTCACAGATACGCAGTATTTT.

This chain joins TRBV15 and TRBJ2-6; no reliable D call. The length of the CDR3 is 16 residues. Germline CDR1 reads LNHNV; CDR2 reads YYDKDF (reference sequence). V lost 0 bases and J lost 1, with 7 bases in between. The CDR3 protein is CATSRDESSGANVLTF. In DNA form, the CDR3 reads TGTGCCACCAGCAGAGATGAATCTTCTGGGGCCAACGTCCTGACTTTC.

V usage is TRBV4-2 and J usage is TRBJ2-1, with 8 positions matching TRBD2. The CDR3 length is 15 residues. Germline-derived CDR1 and CDR2 are LGHNA and YNFKEQ. J gave up 7 bases and V 5 bases, and 10 bases lay outside the gene matches. CDR3 region: CASSALAGPSNEQFF. The CDR3 nucleotides read TGTGCCAGCAGCGCTTTAGCGGGACCTTCGAATGAGCAGTTCTTC.

The V and J genes are TRBV11-2 and TRBJ2-1; D remains unclear. This CDR3 region has 14 residues. CDR1 is SGHAT and CDR2 is FQNNGV in the germline V gene. V lost 1 base to trimming and J lost 7 bases, with 11 bases between them. In DNA, the CDR3 is TGTGCCAGCAGCTTAGGCGAGGTTCTGAATGAGCAGTTCTTC. This encodes CASSLGEVLNEQFF.

The genes are TRBV15 and TRBJ2-7; TRBD2 matches at 8 bases. Germline values: CDR1 LNHNV, CDR2 YYDKDF (reference sequence). Trimming cost V 5 bases and J 13 bases; bases outside gene matches: 16. The CDR3 extends over 14 amino acids. CDR3 in amino acids: CATSEGPGIAGFYF. The CDR3 nucleotides are TGTGCCACCAGCGAGGGCCCAGGGATAGCGGGGTTTTACTTC.

The chain has TRBV6-6 and TRBJ2-5; 10 bases align to TRBD1. The length of the CDR3 is 14 residues. J gave up 9 bases and V 7 bases, and 11 bases lay outside the gene matches. CDR1 and CDR2 from the germline V gene are MNHNY and SVGAGI (reference sequence). This CDR3 is CASIAPGQGYAQYF. In nucleotides, the CDR3 is TGTGCCAGCATCGCCCCGGGACAGGGGTACGCCCAGTACTTC.

This chain joins TRBV7-7 and TRBJ1-1; 8 bases map to TRBD1. CDR1 and CDR2 (germline): SSHAT, FNYEAQ (reference sequence). V gave up 1 base and J gave up 5 bases; unmatched junction bases: 0. The CDR3 is made up of 13 amino acids. The CDR3 loop reads CASSLGTGTEAFF. Here the CDR3 DNA reads TGTGCCAGCAGCTTAGGGACAGGGACTGAAGCTTTCTTT. The whole variable domain, remainder taken from reference TRBV7-7 and TRBJ1-1, is GAGVSQSPRYKVTKRGQDVTLRCDPISSHATLYWYQQALGQGPEFLTYFNYEAQPDKSGLPSDRFSAERPEGSISTLTIQRTEQRDSAMYRCASSLGTGTEAFFGQGTRLTVV.

The chain links TRBV7-8 to TRBJ2-2, with D tentatively TRBD1 or TRBD2 (6 bases each). Trimming removed 1 base from V and 3 bases from J, with 15 bases in between. Germline loops: CDR1 SGHVS, CDR2 FQNEAQ. This CDR3 region has 17 residues. CDR3 residues: CASSLVLRGAHTGELFF. In DNA, the CDR3 is TGTGCCAGCAGCTTAGTGTTGAGGGGGGCGCACACCGGGGAGCTGTTTTTT.

CDR3 bases: TGTGCCAGCAGTGAAGGGGGGCCTTCCTACGAGCAGTACTTC. This gives the protein CASSEGGPSYEQYF. The rearrangement links TRBV6-1 to TRBJ2-7; tentatively, D is TRBD1 (6 bases). The length of the CDR3 is 14 residues. Germline-derived CDR1 and CDR2 are MNHNS and SASEGT. The V end lost 1 base, the J end lost 1 base, and 8 bases lay between the germline ends.

V gene TRBV27 combines with J gene TRBJ1-1; TRBD1 agrees at 7 bases. This CDR3 contains 13 residues. CDR1 and CDR2 (germline): MNHEY, SMNVEV (reference sequence). V was pared by 5 bases and J by 4 bases, with 4 bases of the junction left unmatched. CDR3 coding DNA: TGTGCCAGCAGTCTGGCAGGGGGCACTGAAGCTTTCTTT. As protein: CASSLAGGTEAFF.

This rearrangement joins TRBV6-5 to TRBJ2-7; either TRBD1 or TRBD2 may supply D (5 bases each). V was clipped by 2 bases and J by 3 bases, with 8 bases between them. From germline, CDR1 is MNHEY and CDR2 SVGAGI. The CDR3 consists of 13 residues. The CDR3: CASSYPGSYEQYF. CDR3 in DNA: TGTGCCAGCAGTTACCCAGGGAGCTACGAGCAGTACTTC.

CDR3 coding DNA: TGTGCCAGCAGCCCTGACATTGGATGGGAGACCCAGTACTTC. Protein sequence: CASSPDIGWETQYF. The chain joins TRBV11-2 to TRBJ2-5; the D is unclear. Trimming cost V 5 bases and J 5 bases, with 15 bases left between them. The CDR3 is made up of 14 amino acids. Germline assignment: CDR1 SGHAT and CDR2 FQNNGV. The whole variable domain, remainder taken from reference TRBV11-2 and TRBJ2-5, is EAGVAQSPRYKIIEKRQSVAFWCNPISGHATLYWYQQILGQGPKLLIQFQNNGVVDDSQLPKDRFSAERLKGVDSTLKIQPAKLEDSAVYLCASSPDIGWETQYFGPGTRLLVL.

This clone was counted once. The junction and the germline gene differ at one end; a read error may be behind it. This CDR3 is also generated by other DNA sequences in the sample. This chain connects TRBV14 to TRBJ1-1; maybe TRBD1 (5 bases). Germline V gene data show CDR1 as SGHDN and CDR2 as FVKESK. CDR3 size: 13 residues. CDR3 DNA: TGTGCCAGCAGCCAAGTGATAGGGGCTGAAGCTTTCTTC. Its translation: CASSQVIGAEAFF.

V usage is TRBV30 and J usage is TRBJ2-7; 9 positions match TRBD1. The CDR3 loop spans 14 amino acids. Germline values: CDR1 GTSNPN, CDR2 SVGIG (reference sequence). V shed 4 bases, J shed 3 bases, and the junction held 7 bases outside the gene matches. The CDR3 is CAWTSGQGVYEQYF. The DNA of the CDR3 is TGTGCCTGGACCTCGGGACAGGGTGTCTACGAGCAGTACTTC.